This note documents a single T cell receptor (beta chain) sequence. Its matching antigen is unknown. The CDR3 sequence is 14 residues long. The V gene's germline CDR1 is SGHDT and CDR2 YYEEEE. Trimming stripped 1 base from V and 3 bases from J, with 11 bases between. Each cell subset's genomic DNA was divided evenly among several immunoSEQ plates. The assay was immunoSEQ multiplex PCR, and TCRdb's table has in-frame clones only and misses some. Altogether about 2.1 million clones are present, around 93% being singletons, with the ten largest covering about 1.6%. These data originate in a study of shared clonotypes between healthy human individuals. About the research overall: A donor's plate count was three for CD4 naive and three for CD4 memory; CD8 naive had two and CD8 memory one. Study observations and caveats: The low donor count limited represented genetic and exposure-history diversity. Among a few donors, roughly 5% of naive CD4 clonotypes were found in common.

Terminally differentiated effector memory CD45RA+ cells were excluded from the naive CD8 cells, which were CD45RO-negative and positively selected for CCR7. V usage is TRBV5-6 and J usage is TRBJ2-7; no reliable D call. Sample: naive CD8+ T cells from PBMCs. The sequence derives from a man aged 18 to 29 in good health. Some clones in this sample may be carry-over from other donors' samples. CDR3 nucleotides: TGTGCCAGCAGCTTGAGTACGACCTTCTACGAGCAGTACTTC. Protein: CASSLSTTFYEQYF.